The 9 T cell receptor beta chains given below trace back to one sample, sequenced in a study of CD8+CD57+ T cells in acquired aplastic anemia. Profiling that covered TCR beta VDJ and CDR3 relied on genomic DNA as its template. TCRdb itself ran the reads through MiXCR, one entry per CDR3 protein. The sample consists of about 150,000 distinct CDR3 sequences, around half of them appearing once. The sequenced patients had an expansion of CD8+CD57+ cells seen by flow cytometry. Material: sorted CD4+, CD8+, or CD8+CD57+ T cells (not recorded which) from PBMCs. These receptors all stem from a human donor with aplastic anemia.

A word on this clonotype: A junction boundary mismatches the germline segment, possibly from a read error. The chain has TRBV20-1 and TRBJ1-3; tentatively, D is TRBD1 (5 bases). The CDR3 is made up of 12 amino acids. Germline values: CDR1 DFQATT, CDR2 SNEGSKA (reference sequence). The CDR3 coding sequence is TGCAGTGCTAGAGATGGTGAGGGACCTCTTGATTTT. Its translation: CSARDGEGPLDF.

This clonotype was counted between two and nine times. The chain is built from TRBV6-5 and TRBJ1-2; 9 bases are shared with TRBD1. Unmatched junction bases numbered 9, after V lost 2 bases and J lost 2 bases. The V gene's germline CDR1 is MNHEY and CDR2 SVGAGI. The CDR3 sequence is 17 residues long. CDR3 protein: CASSYKGQGRPNYGYTF. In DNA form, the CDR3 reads TGTGCCAGCAGTTACAAGGGACAGGGAAGGCCAAACTATGGCTACACCTTC.

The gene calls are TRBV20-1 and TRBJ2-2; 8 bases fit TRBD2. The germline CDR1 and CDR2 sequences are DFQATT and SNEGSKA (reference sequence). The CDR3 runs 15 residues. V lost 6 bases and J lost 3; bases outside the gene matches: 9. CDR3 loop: CSATAGGRDTGELFF. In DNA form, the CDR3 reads TGCAGTGCCACCGCGGGGGGAAGGGACACCGGGGAGCTGTTTTTT.

CDR3 DNA sequence: TGTGCCAGCAGCCGACAGGGCCCGACACCCTCCTACGAGCAGTACTTC. Protein: CASSRQGPTPSYEQYF. The chain has TRBV7-2 and TRBJ2-7, with 7 bases that match TRBD1. The CDR3 extends over 16 amino acids. CDR1 is SGHTA and CDR2 is FQGNSA in the germline V gene. J gave up 0 bases and V 5 bases, and 10 bases lay outside the gene matches.

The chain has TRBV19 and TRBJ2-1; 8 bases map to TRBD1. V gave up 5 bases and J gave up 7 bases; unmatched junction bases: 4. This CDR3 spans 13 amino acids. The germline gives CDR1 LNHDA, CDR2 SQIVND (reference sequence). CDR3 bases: TGTGCCAGTAGTGATCGACAGGGGAATGAGCAGTTCTTC. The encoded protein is CASSDRQGNEQFF.

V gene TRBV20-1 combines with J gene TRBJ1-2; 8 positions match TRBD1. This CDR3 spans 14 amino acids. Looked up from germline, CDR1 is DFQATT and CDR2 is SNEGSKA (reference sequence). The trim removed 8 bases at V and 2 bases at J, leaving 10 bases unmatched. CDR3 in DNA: TGCAGTTCCAAATCGGACAGGGAGAACTATGGCTACACCTTC. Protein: CSSKSDRENYGYTF.

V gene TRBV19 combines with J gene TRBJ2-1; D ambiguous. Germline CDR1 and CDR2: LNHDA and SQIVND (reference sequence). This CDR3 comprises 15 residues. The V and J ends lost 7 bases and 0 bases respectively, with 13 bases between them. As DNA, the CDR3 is TGTGCCAGTAAGGTCGGCGGCAGCTCCTACAATGAGCAGTTCTTC. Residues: CASKVGGSSYNEQFF.

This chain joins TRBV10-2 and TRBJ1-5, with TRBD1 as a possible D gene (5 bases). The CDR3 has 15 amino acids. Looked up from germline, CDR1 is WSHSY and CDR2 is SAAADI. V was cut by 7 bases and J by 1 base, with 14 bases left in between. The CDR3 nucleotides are TGCGCCAGCATGCTTGGGGGTGGGAGCAATCAGCCCCAGCATTTT. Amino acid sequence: CASMLGGGSNQPQHF.

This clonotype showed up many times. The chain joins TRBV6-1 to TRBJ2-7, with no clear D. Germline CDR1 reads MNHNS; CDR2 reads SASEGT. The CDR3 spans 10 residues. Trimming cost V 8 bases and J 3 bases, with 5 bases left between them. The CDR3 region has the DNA TGTGCCAGCGCCGACTACGAGCAGTACTTC. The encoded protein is CASADYEQYF.